A selection of T cell receptor beta chains follows, all from one sample in a study of radiation and T cells in renal cell carcinoma. Some clones are missing from TCRdb's copy, which holds only in-frame ones; the method was immunoSEQ multiplex PCR. Altogether roughly 150,000 clones are present, about 87% being singletons, with the ten largest covering 3.5% to 5%. The sequencing used blood, collected from a patient whose treatment included radiotherapy and nephrectomy. These receptors originate from a woman in her seventies with renal cell carcinoma. The conserved cysteine and the conserved F or W are not part of the CDR3 here. The D gene is left open where the match is weak. Size is stated for part of the rows, as once, few or many counts, or as a class when the clone is expanded.

size,J,V,D,CDR3
-,TRBJ2-4,TRBV29-1,TRBD1,SVARQGGNIQY
-,TRBJ1-1,TRBV14,TRBD1,ASSLGLTGSSEAF
-,TRBJ1-4,TRBV4-2,-,ASSRRQGLTNEKLF
-,TRBJ2-1,TRBV28,-,ASSLNGHEQF
-,TRBJ2-7,TRBV12-1,-,ASSLPPGLPGYEQY
-,TRBJ2-2,TRBV28,-,ASSPWTENTGELF
-,TRBJ2-7,TRBV6-6,-,ASSRDTHEQY
-,TRBJ2-5,TRBV5-1,-,ASSFQETQY
-,TRBJ1-2,TRBV7-8,-,ASSLAGAGNYGYT
few,TRBJ1-6,TRBV30,-,AWRGTNRASPLH
few,TRBJ2-2,TRBV19,TRBD1,ASSIVFGTGRDTGELF
-,TRBJ2-1,TRBV4-3,TRBD2,ASSDSGGLNEQF
-,TRBJ1-1,TRBV6-5,TRBD1,ASSRGQGYTEAF
-,TRBJ2-3,TRBV5-6,-,ASTTKGPIPDTQY
once,TRBJ1-6,TRBV30,-,ACPTRDTYNSPLH
-,TRBJ1-2,TRBV7-9,-,ASSLAGGSDYGYT
-,TRBJ1-2,TRBV30,-,AGTSQSRMRGYGYT
-,TRBJ1-1,TRBV5-5,-,ASSPQGRPNTEAF
-,TRBJ1-6,TRBV28,TRBD1,ASSEPGQGLYSPLH
-,TRBJ1-6,TRBV27,-,ASSLLGNSPLH
-,TRBJ2-7,TRBV7-3,TRBD1,ASSITGTVLSYEQY
-,TRBJ1-2,TRBV2,-,ASSGTNYGYT
-,TRBJ2-5,TRBV28,-,ASTGSLQETQY
-,TRBJ1-2,TRBV12-2,-,ASRLDRGDGYT
-,TRBJ2-5,TRBV25-1,-,ASSEQGGWETQY
-,TRBJ1-2,TRBV7-2,-,ASSESDRYGYT
-,TRBJ1-2,TRBV7-2,-,ASSLGTSNYGYT
-,TRBJ1-1,TRBV6-5,-,ASSYKGTEAF
-,TRBJ2-2,TRBV5-1,TRBD1,ASSLAGGHGELF
-,TRBJ2-2,TRBV11-3,TRBD1,ASSLDPGQVNTGELF
-,TRBJ2-7,TRBV6-5,TRBD2,ASSYDPGLEQY
-,TRBJ2-1,TRBV2,TRBD2,ASRNSGGAYNEQF
-,TRBJ2-6,TRBV5-1,TRBD1,ASSAATGGFAGANVLT
-,TRBJ2-7,TRBV6-4,-,ASSDSIGKQY
-,TRBJ2-2,TRBV4-3,TRBD2,ASGERGGASGELF
-,TRBJ1-6,TRBV28,TRBD1,ASSLWGQGWSPLH
-,TRBJ2-7,TRBV7-9,-,ASSPEGGRDGEQY
-,TRBJ1-1,TRBV2,-,ASSEFTEAF
-,TRBJ2-3,TRBV5-1,TRBD2,ASSIAGVTDTQY
-,TRBJ2-2,TRBV7-2,TRBD1,ASSPTGTNTGELF
-,TRBJ1-3,TRBV27,-,ASSLRGPSSGNTIY
-,TRBJ1-1,TRBV18,-,ASSPFGAMNTEAF
once,TRBJ2-5,TRBV7-2,-,ASSLAGAGPQETQY
-,TRBJ2-3,TRBV9,-,ASSVVGTDTQY
-,TRBJ2-7,TRBV7-9,-,ASSPLQGHYEQY
few,TRBJ1-1,TRBV2,-,ASWTTIGAF
-,TRBJ2-7,TRBV19,TRBD1,ASSDRANEQY
-,TRBJ1-1,TRBV5-4,-,ASSRQTGGNTEAF
once,-,TRBV5-1,TRBD2,ASTPTSGGAYEQY
-,TRBJ1-2,TRBV6-6,TRBD1,ASGGQGIGGYT
once,TRBJ2-1,TRBV5-1,-,ASSSRNGGASYNEQF
-,TRBJ1-5,TRBV7-2,-,ASSFSQLYSNQPQH
once,TRBJ2-2,TRBV19,TRBD1,ASSIGTGGIGELF
-,TRBJ2-7,TRBV6-1,TRBD2,ASTGTSGGYEQY
-,TRBJ2-5,TRBV9,TRBD2,ASSSSGALGETQY
few,TRBJ1-1,TRBV5-1,TRBD1,ASSLGDRANTEAF